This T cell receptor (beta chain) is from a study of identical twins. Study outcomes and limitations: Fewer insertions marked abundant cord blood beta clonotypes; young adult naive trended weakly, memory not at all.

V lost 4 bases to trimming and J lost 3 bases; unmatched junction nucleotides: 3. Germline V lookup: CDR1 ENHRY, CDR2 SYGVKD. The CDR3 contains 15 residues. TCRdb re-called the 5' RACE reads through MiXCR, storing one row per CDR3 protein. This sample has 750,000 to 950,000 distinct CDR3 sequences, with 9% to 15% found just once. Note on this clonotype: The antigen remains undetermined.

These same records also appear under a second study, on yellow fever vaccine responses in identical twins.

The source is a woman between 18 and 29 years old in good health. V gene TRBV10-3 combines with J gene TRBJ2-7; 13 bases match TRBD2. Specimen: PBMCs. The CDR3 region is CAISAGLAGNYEQYF. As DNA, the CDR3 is TGTGCCATCAGTGCGGGACTAGCGGGGAACTACGAGCAGTACTTC.